The 6 T cell receptor beta chains in this list originate from one sample, sequenced in a study of T cells in narcolepsy. Using immunoSEQ multiplex PCR, the repertoire was profiled, and TCRdb retains in-frame clones only, with some absent. The data hold about 40,000 clones, with approximately 88% observed a single time. The sample taken for sequencing was CD45RA- memory CD4+ T cells from PBMCs. The source is a human donor with narcolepsy.

The chain links TRBV5-4 to TRBJ2-7, with D possibly matching TRBD2 (6 bases). The CDR3 has 12 residues. Trimming pared 7 bases from V and 5 bases from J, leaving 13 bases between. The germline V gene has CDR1 SGHNT and CDR2 YYREEE (reference sequence). Here the CDR3 reads CASGHWGDEQYF. CDR3 nucleotide sequence: TGTGCCAGCGGCCATTGGGGGGACGAGCAGTACTTC.

The DNA of the CDR3 is TGTGCCAGCAGCCCGCGGGGGGTGCTAACCGGGGAGCTGTTTTTT. This sequence encodes CASSPRGVLTGELFF. The V and J genes are TRBV11-3 and TRBJ2-2, with 8 bases fitting TRBD2. The CDR3 covers 15 residues. Germline V gives CDR1 SGHNT, CDR2 YENEEA. Losses at the gene ends were 5 bases for V and 5 bases for J; bases not matched to a gene: 7.

The CDR3 DNA sequence: TGTGCCAGCTCACAGACCGCAGCTAACTATGGCTACACCTTC. Its protein product is CASSQTAANYGYTF. The chain uses TRBV18 and TRBJ1-2, with D unresolved. This CDR3 is built from 14 residues. Looked up from germline, CDR1 is KGHSH and CDR2 is LQKENI. V gave up 4 bases and J gave up 0 bases, with 9 bases separating them.

V usage is TRBV5-4 and J usage is TRBJ2-7; TRBD1 matches at 7 bases. CDR1 and CDR2 (germline): SGHNT, YYREEE (reference sequence). V shed 1 base, J shed 9 bases, and the junction held 4 bases outside the gene matches. The CDR3 length is 12 residues. The CDR3 here is CASSLFAGGQYF. The CDR3 region has the DNA TGTGCCAGCAGCTTGTTCGCAGGGGGGCAGTACTTC.

J is TRBJ1-5 and V is TRBV19; D is possibly TRBD1 (6 bases). Germline V gives CDR1 LNHDA, CDR2 SQIVND (reference sequence). Trimming took 3 bases from V and 2 from J, leaving 14 bases between them. This CDR3 is 16 amino acids long. The CDR3 here is CASSISKGGGNQPQHF. CDR3 bases: TGTGCCAGTAGTATCTCCAAGGGGGGTGGCAATCAGCCCCAGCATTTT. The complete variable domain, with remaining parts taken from reference TRBV19 and TRBJ1-5, reads DGGITQSPKYLFRKEGQNVTLSCEQNLNHDAMYWYRQDPGQGLRLIYYSQIVNDFQKGDIAEGYSVSREKKESFPLTVTSAQKNPTAFYLCASSISKGGGNQPQHFGDGTRLSIL.

The V call is TRBV7-2, the J call TRBJ2-7, with TRBD2 matching 8 bases. The CDR3 has 12 residues. In germline, CDR1 is SGHTA, CDR2 FQGNSA. V trimming: 10 bases; J trimming: 5 bases; junction bases outside the gene matches: 7. CDR3 in amino acids: CAIVAGTNEQYF. CDR3 bases: TGTGCCATAGTAGCGGGAACAAACGAGCAGTACTTC.